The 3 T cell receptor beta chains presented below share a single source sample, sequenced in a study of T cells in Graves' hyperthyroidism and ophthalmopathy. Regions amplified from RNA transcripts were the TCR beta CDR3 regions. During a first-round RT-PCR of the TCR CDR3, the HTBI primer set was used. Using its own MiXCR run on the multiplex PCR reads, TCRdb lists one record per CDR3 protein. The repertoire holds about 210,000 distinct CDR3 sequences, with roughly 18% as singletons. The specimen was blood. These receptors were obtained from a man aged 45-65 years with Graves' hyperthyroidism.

CDR3 residues: CASSLEGGRLEAFF. The CDR3 coding sequence is TGTGCCAGCAGTTTAGAAGGGGGGCGGCTTGAAGCTTTCTTT. The rearrangement joins TRBV28 to TRBJ1-1; the D gene is possibly TRBD1 (6 bases). V gave up 2 bases and J gave up 7 bases, with 14 bases separating them. There are 14 residues in the CDR3. The germline V gene has CDR1 MDHEN and CDR2 SYDVKM. Using reference TRBV28 and TRBJ1-1 for the parts outside the CDR3, the full variable domain is DVKVTQSSRYLVKRTGEKVFLECVQDMDHENMFWYRQDPGLGLRLIYFSYDVKMKEKGDIPEGYSVSREKKERFSLILESASTNQTSMYLCASSLEGGRLEAFFGQGTRLTVV.

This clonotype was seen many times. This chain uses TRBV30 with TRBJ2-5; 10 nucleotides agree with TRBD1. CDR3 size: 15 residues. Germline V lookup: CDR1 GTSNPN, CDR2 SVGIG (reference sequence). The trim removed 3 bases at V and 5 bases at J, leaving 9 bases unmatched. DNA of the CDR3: TGTGCCTGGAGAGTTACCGGGACAGGGGCGGAGACCCAGTACTTC. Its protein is CAWRVTGTGAETQYF.

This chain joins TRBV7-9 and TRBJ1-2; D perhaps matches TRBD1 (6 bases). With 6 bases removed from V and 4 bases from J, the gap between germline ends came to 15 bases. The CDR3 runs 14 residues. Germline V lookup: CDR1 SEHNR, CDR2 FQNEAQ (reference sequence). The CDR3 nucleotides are TGTGCCAGCAGTCCCTCGGGGGCAAGCTATGGCTACACCTTC. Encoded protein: CASSPSGASYGYTF.